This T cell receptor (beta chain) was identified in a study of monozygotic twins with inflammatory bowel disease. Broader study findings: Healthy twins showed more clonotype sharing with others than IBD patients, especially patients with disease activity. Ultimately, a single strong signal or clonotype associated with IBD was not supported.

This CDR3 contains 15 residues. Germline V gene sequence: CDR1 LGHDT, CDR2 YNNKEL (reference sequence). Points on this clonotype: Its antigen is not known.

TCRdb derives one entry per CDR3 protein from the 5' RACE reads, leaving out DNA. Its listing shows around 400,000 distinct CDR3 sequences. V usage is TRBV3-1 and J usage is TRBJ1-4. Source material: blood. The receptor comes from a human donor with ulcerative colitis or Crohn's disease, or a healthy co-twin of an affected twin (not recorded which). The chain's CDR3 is CASSQERAGWEKLFF. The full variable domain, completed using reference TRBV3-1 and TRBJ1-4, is DTAVSQTPKYLVTQMGNDKSIKCEQNLGHDTMYWYKQDSKKFLKIMFSYNNKELIINETVPNRFSPKSPDKAHLNLHINSLELGDSAVYFCASSQERAGWEKLFFGSGTQLSVL.